This TCR beta chain derives from a study of blood T cell repertoires in COVID-19. Authors' analysis steps: Reference gene primer amplification gave nucleated cell count estimates. The table came from immunoSEQ multiplex PCR; TCRdb's copy has only in-frame clones and leaves some out. The DNA was the basis for D and trimming; V, J and clone size are from that table. The sample consists of approximately 360,000 clones, roughly 90% of them appearing once. The clonotype comes from a young woman with acute COVID-19. Sequenced input: PBMCs or T cells enriched from blood (not recorded which).

The CDR3 loop is CASSGRSSVAKNQPQHF. As DNA, the CDR3 is TGTGCCAGCAGTGGTCGTTCGTCCGTAGCCAAGAATCAGCCCCAGCATTTT. This rearrangement joins TRBV2 to TRBJ1-5, with D hard to call. This CDR3 has 17 residues. V was trimmed by 4 bases and J by 4 bases, leaving 20 bases between them. Germline values: CDR1 SNHLY, CDR2 FYNNEI. The full variable domain, rest sourced from reference TRBV2 and TRBJ1-5, is EPEVTQTPSHQVTQMGQEVILRCVPISNHLYFYWYRQILGQKVEFLVSFYNNEISEKSEIFDDQFSVERPDGSNFTLKIRSTKLEDSAMYFCASSGRSSVAKNQPQHFGDGTRLSIL.